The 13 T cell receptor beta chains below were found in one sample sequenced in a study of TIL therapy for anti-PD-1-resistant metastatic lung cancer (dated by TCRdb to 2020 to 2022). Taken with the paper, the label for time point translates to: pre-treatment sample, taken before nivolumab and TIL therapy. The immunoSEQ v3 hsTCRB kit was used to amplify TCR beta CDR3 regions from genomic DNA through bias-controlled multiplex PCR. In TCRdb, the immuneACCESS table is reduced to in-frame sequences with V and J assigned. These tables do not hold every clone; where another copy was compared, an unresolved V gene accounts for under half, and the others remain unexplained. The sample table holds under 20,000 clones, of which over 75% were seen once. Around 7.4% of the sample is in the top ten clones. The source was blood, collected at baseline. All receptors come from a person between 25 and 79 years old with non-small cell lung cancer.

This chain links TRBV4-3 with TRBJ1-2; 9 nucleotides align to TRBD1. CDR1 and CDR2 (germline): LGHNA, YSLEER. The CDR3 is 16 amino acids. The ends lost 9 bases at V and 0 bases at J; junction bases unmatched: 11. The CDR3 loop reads CASSTGTGRANYGYTF. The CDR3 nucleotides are TGCGCCAGTTCCACCGGGACAGGGCGGGCTAACTATGGCTACACCTTC.

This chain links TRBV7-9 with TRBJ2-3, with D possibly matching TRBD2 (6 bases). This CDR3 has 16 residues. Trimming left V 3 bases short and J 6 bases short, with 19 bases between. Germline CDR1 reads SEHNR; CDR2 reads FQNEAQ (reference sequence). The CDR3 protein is CASSFRARQEGDTQYF. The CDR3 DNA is TGTGCCAGCAGCTTTCGGGCCCGGCAGGAGGGGGATACGCAGTATTTT.

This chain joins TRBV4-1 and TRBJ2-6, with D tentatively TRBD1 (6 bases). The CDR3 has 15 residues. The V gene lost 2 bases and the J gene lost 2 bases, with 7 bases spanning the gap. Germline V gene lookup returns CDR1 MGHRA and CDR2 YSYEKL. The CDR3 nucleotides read TGCGCCAGCAGCCAACAGGGGACTGGGGCCAACGTCCTGACTTTC. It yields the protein CASSQQGTGANVLTF.

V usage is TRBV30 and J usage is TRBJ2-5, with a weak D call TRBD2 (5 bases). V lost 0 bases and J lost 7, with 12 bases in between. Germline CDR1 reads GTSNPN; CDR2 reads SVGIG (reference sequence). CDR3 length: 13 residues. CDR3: CAWSVPGRGTQYF. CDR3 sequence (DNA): TGTGCCTGGAGTGTACCCGGCCGGGGGACCCAGTACTTC.

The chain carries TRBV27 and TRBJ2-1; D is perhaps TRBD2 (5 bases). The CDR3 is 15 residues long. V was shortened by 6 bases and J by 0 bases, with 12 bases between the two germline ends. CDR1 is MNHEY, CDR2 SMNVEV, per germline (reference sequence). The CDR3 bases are TGTGCCAGCAGCAACTTTGGGAGCTCCTACAATGAGCAGTTCTTC. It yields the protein CASSNFGSSYNEQFF.

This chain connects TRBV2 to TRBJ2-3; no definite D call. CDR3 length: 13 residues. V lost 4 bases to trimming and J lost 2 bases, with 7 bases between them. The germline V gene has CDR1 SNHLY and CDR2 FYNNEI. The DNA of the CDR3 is TGTGCCAGCAGTGTTGGCAACACAGATACGCAGTATTTT. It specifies CASSVGNTDTQYF.

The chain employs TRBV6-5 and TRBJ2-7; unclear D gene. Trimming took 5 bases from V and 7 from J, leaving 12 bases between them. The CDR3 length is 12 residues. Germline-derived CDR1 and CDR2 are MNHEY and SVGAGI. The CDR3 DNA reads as TGTGCCAGCAGTCCCGGTCAACTAGAGCAGTACTTC. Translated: CASSPGQLEQYF.

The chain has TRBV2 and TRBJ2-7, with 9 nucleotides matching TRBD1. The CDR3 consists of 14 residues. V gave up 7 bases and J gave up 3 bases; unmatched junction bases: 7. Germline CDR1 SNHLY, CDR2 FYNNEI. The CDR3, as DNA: TGTGCCAGCAATATGGACAGGGGATTCTACGAGCAGTACTTC. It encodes CASNMDRGFYEQYF.

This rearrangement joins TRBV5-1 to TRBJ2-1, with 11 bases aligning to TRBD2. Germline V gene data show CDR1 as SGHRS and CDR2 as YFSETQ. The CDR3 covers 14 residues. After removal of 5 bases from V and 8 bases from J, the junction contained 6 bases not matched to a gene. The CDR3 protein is CASSVSGRGYEQFF. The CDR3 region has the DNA TGCGCCAGCAGTGTTAGCGGGAGGGGATATGAGCAGTTCTTC.

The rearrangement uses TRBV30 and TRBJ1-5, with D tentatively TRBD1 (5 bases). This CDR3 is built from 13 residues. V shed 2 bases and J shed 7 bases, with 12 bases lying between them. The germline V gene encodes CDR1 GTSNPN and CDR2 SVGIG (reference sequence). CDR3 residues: CAWSMGVGQPQHF. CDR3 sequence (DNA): TGTGCCTGGAGTATGGGGGTGGGGCAGCCCCAGCATTTT.

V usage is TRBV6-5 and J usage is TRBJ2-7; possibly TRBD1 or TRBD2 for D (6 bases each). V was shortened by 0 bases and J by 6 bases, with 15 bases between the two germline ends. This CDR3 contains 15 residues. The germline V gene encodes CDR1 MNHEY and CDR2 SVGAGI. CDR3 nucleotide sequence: TGTGCCAGCAGTTACTCAACGGGGGCTATAGGCGAGCAGTACTTC. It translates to CASSYSTGAIGEQYF.

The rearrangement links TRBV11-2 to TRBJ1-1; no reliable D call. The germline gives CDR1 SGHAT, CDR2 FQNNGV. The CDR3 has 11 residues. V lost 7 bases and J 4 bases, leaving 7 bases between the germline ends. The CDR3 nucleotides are TGTGCCAGCACCCCTAGCACTGAAGCTTTCTTT. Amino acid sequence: CASTPSTEAFF.

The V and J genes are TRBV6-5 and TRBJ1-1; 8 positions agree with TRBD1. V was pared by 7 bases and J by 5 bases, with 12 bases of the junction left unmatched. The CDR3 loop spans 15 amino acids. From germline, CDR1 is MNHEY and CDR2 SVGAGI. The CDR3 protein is CASTSGGARVTEAFF. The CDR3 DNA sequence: TGTGCCAGCACCTCAGGGGGCGCCCGGGTTACTGAAGCTTTCTTT.